These T cell receptor beta chains were read from a single sample in a study of T-cell reconstitution after alpha-beta-depleted transplantation in children. TCRdb independently ran MiXCR on the PCR reads; one entry per CDR3 protein. The repertoire has fewer than 3,000 distinct CDR3 sequences, less than 25% of them found once; the top ten carry under 45%. The sequences come from PBMCs, mostly from graft donor cells, collected 60 days after TCRalphabeta/CD19-depleted stem cell transplant. These receptor sequences come from a female patient aged 10-17 years who had a stem cell transplant for acute lymphoblastic leukemia, so the T cells may come from the graft donor. Both conserved end residues are part of each CDR3. D genes are given only for firm matches. Size values are once, few and many counts, or a class for expanded clones, and some rows have none.

TRBD2	many	TRBJ2-3	TRBV6-5	CASSPGLATQYF	TGTGCCAGCAGTCCGGGACTAGCTACGCAGTATTTT
TRBD1	many	TRBJ2-7	TRBV11-2	CASSLLPSGGAFQSSSEQYF	TGTGCCAGCAGCTTACTGCCCTCAGGGGGCGCCTTCCAATCGTCTAGCGAGCAGTACTTC
.	once	TRBJ2-5	TRBV9	CASSPLLGETQYF	TGTGCCAGCAGCCCACTCCTCGGAGAGACCCAGTACTTC
.	medium-sized	TRBJ1-1	TRBV5-1	CASSLLSWNTEAFF	TGCGCCAGCAGCTTGCTAAGTTGGAACACTGAAGCTTTCTTT
.	medium-sized	TRBJ2-5	TRBV7-9	CASSLADSPLYF	TGTGCCAGCAGCTTGGCTGACAGCCCCTTGTACTTC
TRBD1	many	TRBJ1-5	TRBV7-2	CASSLAQDRVKPQHF	TGTGCCAGCAGCTTAGCCCAAGACAGGGTTAAGCCCCAGCATTTT
.	once	TRBJ2-3	TRBV4-1	CASSQEESTQYF	TGCGCCAGCAGCCAAGAAGAGAGTACGCAGTATTTT
TRBD2	medium-sized	TRBJ2-3	TRBV6-2/TRBV6-3	CAIRGGGADTQYF	TGTGCCATCCGGGGCGGGGGGGCAGATACGCAGTATTTT
TRBD1	many	TRBJ1-6	TRBV27	CASSRTGLWDRGNSPLHF	TGTGCCAGCAGCAGGACCGGACTCTGGGACAGGGGGAACTCACCCCTCCACTTT
TRBD1	many	TRBJ2-7	TRBV6-5	CASKVRGFLEQYF	TGTGCCAGCAAGGTCAGGGGGTTCCTGGAGCAGTACTTC
TRBD2	many	TRBJ2-1	TRBV7-9	CASSLVLARCEQFF	TGTGCCAGCAGCTTAGTACTAGCGAGGTGCGAGCAGTTCTTC
TRBD1	.	TRBJ2-3	TRBV3-1	CASSQGGRGTGVLTDTQYF	TGTGCCAGCAGCCAAGGTGGACGAGGGACAGGGGTACTCACAGATACGCAGTATTTT
TRBD2	many	TRBJ2-3	TRBV7-8	CASSFPTSGGAFSTDTQYF	TGTGCCAGCAGCTTCCCGACTAGCGGGGGGGCTTTTAGCACAGATACGCAGTATTTT
.	many	TRBJ2-1	TRBV7-9	CASSSAVEQFF	TGTGCCAGCAGCTCAGCGGTTGAGCAGTTCTTC
TRBD1	many	TRBJ2-5	TRBV3-1	CASSQIGQGKETQYF	TGTGCCAGCAGCCAAATTGGACAGGGAAAAGAGACCCAGTACTTC
.	many	TRBJ2-6	TRBV7-9	CASSYTGGKYGANVLTF	TGTGCCAGCTCGTACACTGGGGGAAAGTATGGGGCCAACGTCCTGACTTTC
.	large	TRBJ2-3	TRBV24-1	CATSVAGTTDTQYF	TGTGCCACCTCTGTAGCAGGGACCACAGATACGCAGTATTTT
.	.	TRBJ2-2	TRBV2	CASLLGLRGELFF	TGTGCCAGCCTACTAGGGCTACGGGGGGAGCTGTTTTTT
TRBD1	many	TRBJ2-7	TRBV7-9	CASSYRQGASSF	TGTGCCAGCAGCTACCGACAGGGGGCTAGCTCATTC
.	many	TRBJ2-4	TRBV20-1	CSATLGGTKNIQYF	TGCAGTGCTACCCTCGGGGGTACCAAAAACATTCAGTACTTC
.	many	TRBJ2-5	TRBV30	CAWSVETKNVKTQYF	TGTGCCTGGAGTGTAGAGACCAAAAACGTGAAGACCCAGTACTTC
.	.	TRBJ2-7	TRBV20-1	CSARGPASYEQYF	TGCAGTGCTAGAGGTCCTGCATCCTACGAGCAGTACTTC
.	many	TRBJ1-6	TRBV28	CASSLGYSNSPLHF	TGTGCCAGCAGTTTGGGCTACAGTAATTCACCCCTCCACTTT
.	.	TRBJ2-2	TRBV23-1	CASSQSRPGGVSNTGELFF	TGCGCCAGCAGTCAATCGAGGCCAGGTGGTGTTTCGAACACCGGGGAGCTGTTTTTT
.	large	TRBJ2-3	TRBV11-2	CASSLNSPADTQYF	TGTGCCAGCAGCTTAAACAGCCCCGCAGATACGCAGTATTTT
TRBD2	medium-sized	TRBJ2-7	TRBV28	CASSLATSGSYEQYF	TGTGCCAGCAGTTTGGCGACTAGCGGGAGTTACGAGCAGTACTTC
TRBD1	many	TRBJ2-5	TRBV29-1	CSGDRAETQYF	TGCAGTGGGGACAGGGCAGAGACCCAGTACTTC
TRBD2	large	TRBJ2-3	TRBV15	CATSRASGVSTDTQYF	TGTGCCACCAGCAGAGCTAGCGGGGTTAGCACAGATACGCAGTATTTT
TRBD1	once	TRBJ2-4	TRBV20-1	CSAKGEDRVHSGNIQYF	TGCAGTGCTAAGGGAGAGGACAGGGTGCACTCAGGGAACATTCAGTACTTC
.	many	TRBJ1-2	TRBV3-1	CASSQDAATGRGYTF	TGTGCCAGCAGCCAAGATGCGGCGACCGGCCGCGGCTACACCTTC
TRBD1	medium-sized	TRBJ1-2	TRBV7-9	CASSSGGLGYTF	TGTGCCAGCAGCTCAGGGGGACTTGGCTACACCTTC
.	large	TRBJ2-5	TRBV5-1	CASSSGGRETQYF	TGCGCCAGCAGCTCCGGAGGACGGGAGACCCAGTACTTC
TRBD1	large	TRBJ1-5	TRBV7-9	CASSLAGTGESNQPQHF	TGTGCCAGCAGCTTAGCCGGGACAGGGGAGAGCAATCAGCCCCAGCATTTT
.	large	TRBJ1-4	TRBV7-6	CASSLVGRGEKLFF	TGTGCCAGCAGCTTAGTGGGACGGGGTGAAAAACTGTTTTTT
.	many	TRBJ1-2	TRBV18	CASSPAGQPNYGYTF	TGTGCCAGCTCACCAGCGGGACAACCGAACTATGGCTACACCTTC
TRBD1	.	TRBJ2-3	TRBV29-1	CSAPMRQGERNTQYF	TGCAGCGCGCCGATGCGACAGGGGGAGAGGAATACGCAGTATTTT
.	large	TRBJ1-1	TRBV29-1	CSVDGQLTFSDAEAFF	TGCAGCGTTGATGGGCAGTTAACTTTTTCGGACGCTGAAGCTTTCTTT
.	many	TRBJ2-1	TRBV12-3/TRBV12-4	CASSPTGGVRYNEQFF	TGTGCCAGCAGTCCGACGGGTGGGGTGCGCTACAATGAGCAGTTCTTC
.	many	TRBJ2-7	TRBV18	CASSPLAYEQYF	TGTGCCAGCTCACCCCTAGCCTACGAGCAGTACTTC
TRBD2	many	TRBJ2-2	TRBV9	CASSPPGTSGRGQNTGELFF	TGTGCCAGCAGCCCTCCCGGGACTAGCGGGAGGGGACAGAACACCGGGGAGCTGTTTTTT
.	medium-sized	TRBJ2-1	TRBV7-9	CASSLPYKGRYNEQFF	TGTGCCAGCAGCCTACCATACAAGGGACGGTACAATGAGCAGTTCTTC
TRBD1	many	TRBJ2-2	TRBV2	CASKGQGAAGELFF	TGTGCCAGCAAGGGACAGGGGGCCGCCGGGGAGCTGTTTTTT
.	once	TRBJ2-5	TRBV20-1	CSVDRDTSTQETQYF	TGCAGTGTTGACCGGGACACTAGTACCCAAGAGACCCAGTACTTC
.	few	TRBJ1-6	TRBV5-6	CASSPGGSGNSPLHF	TGTGCCAGCAGCCCTGGGGGGTCCGGGAATTCACCCCTCCACTTT
.	medium-sized	TRBJ1-1	TRBV7-2	CASSLANPGSPTEAFF	TGTGCCAGCAGCTTAGCGAACCCGGGTTCCCCTACTGAAGCTTTCTTT
TRBD2	.	TRBJ2-7	TRBV24-1	CATSDLQSSGLAGDPYEQYF	TGTGCCACCAGTGATTTGCAAAGCTCCGGTTTGGCGGGAGACCCCTACGAGCAGTACTTC
.	many	TRBJ1-5	TRBV7-9	CASSTGRGGSNQPQHF	TGTGCCAGCAGCACGGGACGGGGGGGAAGCAATCAGCCCCAGCATTTT
.	many	TRBJ1-1	TRBV30	CAHLATLNTEAFF	TGTGCCCACCTGGCTACACTGAACACTGAAGCTTTCTTT
.	many	TRBJ1-6	TRBV7-9	CASSLSSGGWNSPLHF	TGTGCCAGCAGCTTATCTAGTGGTGGGTGGAATTCACCCCTCCACTTT
TRBD2	.	TRBJ2-3	TRBV4-2	CASSQESGSSGSLRTDTQYF	TGTGCCAGCAGCCAAGAATCGGGATCTAGCGGGAGTCTCCGCACAGATACGCAGTATTTT
.	many	TRBJ1-6	TRBV9	CASSVYDYNSPLHF	TGTGCCAGCAGCGTATATGATTATAATTCACCCCTCCACTTT